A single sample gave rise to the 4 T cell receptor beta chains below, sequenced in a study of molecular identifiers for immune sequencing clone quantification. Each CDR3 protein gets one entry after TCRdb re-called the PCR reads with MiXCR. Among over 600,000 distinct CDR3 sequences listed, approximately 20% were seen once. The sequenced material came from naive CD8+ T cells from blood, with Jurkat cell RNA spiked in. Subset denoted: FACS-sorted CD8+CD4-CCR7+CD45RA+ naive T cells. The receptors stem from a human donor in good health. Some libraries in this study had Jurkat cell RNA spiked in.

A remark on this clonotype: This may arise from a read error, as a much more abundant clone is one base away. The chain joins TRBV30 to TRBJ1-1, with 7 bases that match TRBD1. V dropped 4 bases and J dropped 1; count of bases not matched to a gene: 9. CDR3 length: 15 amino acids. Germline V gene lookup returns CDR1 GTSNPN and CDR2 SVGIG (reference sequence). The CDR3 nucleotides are TGTGCCTGGACTACAACAGGGGCGGCGAACACTGAAGCTTTCTTT. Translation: CAWTTTGAANTEAFF.

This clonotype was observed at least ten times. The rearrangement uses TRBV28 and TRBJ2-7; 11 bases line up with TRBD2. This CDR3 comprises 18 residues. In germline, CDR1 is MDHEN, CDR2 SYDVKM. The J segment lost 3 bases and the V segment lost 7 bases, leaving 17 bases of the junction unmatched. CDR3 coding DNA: TGTGCCAGCACCTCGGGACTAGCGGAAGAAGTGGTGGGCTACGAGCAGTACTTC. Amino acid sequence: CASTSGLAEEVVGYEQYF.

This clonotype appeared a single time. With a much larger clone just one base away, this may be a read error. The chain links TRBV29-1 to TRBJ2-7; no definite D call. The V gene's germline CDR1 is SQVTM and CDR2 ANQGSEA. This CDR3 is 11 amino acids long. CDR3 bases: TGCAGCGTCGAAGTCGGATACGGGCAGTACTTC. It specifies CSVEVGYGQYF.

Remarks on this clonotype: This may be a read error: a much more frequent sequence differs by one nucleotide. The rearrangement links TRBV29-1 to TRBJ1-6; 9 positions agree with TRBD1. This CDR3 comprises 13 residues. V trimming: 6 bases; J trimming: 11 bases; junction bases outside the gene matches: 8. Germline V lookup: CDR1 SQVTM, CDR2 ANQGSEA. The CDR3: CSVHRDRVPPLHF. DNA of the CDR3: TGCAGCGTGCACCGGGACAGGGTCCCACCCCTCCACTTT.